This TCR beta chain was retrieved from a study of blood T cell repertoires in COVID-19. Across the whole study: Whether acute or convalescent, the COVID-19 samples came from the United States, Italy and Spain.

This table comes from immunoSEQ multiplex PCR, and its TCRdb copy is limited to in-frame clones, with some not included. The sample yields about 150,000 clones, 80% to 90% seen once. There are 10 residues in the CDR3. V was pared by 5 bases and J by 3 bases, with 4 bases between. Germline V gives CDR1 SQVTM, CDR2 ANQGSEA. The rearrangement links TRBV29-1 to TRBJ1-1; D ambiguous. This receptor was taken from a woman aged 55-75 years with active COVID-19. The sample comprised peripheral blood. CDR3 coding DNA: TGCAGCGTTCGGGACACTGAAGCTTTCTTT. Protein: CSVRDTEAFF.